One T cell receptor beta chain is described in this entry. Its specificity is unknown. The PCR made use of 60 Vbeta and 13 Jbeta primers. Libraries were prepared by immunoSEQ multiplex PCR; TCRdb keeps only in-frame clonotypes and omits some of them. Altogether fewer than 150,000 clones are present, around three quarters being singletons, with the ten largest covering about 6.8%. The sample comes from a study of cytomegalovirus exposure and HLA in healthy donors. Germline trimming cut 2 bases from V and 8 bases from J; bases unmatched to any gene: 7. The CDR3 contains 14 residues. The V gene's germline CDR1 is SNHLY and CDR2 FYNNEI. Donors were nominally healthy when sampled, though unrecorded immune exposures were likely. Study results and caveats: According to the study, 150 to 200 TCR beta chains were cytomegalovirus-associated. From TCR beta sequences, most subjects' HLA-A and HLA-B alleles were reportedly predicted accurately. Previously analyzed data showed that most TCR beta V segments were productive at a frequency of about 90% or about 30%.

Sequences were obtained from PBMCs. The gene calls are TRBV2 and TRBJ1-2, with 8 bases aligning to TRBD1. The receptor was derived from a man aged 40-55 years in good health and CMV-seropositive. CDR3 in DNA: TGTGCCAGCAGTGAAAGGACAGGGATATACGGCTACACCTTC. Its protein is CASSERTGIYGYTF.